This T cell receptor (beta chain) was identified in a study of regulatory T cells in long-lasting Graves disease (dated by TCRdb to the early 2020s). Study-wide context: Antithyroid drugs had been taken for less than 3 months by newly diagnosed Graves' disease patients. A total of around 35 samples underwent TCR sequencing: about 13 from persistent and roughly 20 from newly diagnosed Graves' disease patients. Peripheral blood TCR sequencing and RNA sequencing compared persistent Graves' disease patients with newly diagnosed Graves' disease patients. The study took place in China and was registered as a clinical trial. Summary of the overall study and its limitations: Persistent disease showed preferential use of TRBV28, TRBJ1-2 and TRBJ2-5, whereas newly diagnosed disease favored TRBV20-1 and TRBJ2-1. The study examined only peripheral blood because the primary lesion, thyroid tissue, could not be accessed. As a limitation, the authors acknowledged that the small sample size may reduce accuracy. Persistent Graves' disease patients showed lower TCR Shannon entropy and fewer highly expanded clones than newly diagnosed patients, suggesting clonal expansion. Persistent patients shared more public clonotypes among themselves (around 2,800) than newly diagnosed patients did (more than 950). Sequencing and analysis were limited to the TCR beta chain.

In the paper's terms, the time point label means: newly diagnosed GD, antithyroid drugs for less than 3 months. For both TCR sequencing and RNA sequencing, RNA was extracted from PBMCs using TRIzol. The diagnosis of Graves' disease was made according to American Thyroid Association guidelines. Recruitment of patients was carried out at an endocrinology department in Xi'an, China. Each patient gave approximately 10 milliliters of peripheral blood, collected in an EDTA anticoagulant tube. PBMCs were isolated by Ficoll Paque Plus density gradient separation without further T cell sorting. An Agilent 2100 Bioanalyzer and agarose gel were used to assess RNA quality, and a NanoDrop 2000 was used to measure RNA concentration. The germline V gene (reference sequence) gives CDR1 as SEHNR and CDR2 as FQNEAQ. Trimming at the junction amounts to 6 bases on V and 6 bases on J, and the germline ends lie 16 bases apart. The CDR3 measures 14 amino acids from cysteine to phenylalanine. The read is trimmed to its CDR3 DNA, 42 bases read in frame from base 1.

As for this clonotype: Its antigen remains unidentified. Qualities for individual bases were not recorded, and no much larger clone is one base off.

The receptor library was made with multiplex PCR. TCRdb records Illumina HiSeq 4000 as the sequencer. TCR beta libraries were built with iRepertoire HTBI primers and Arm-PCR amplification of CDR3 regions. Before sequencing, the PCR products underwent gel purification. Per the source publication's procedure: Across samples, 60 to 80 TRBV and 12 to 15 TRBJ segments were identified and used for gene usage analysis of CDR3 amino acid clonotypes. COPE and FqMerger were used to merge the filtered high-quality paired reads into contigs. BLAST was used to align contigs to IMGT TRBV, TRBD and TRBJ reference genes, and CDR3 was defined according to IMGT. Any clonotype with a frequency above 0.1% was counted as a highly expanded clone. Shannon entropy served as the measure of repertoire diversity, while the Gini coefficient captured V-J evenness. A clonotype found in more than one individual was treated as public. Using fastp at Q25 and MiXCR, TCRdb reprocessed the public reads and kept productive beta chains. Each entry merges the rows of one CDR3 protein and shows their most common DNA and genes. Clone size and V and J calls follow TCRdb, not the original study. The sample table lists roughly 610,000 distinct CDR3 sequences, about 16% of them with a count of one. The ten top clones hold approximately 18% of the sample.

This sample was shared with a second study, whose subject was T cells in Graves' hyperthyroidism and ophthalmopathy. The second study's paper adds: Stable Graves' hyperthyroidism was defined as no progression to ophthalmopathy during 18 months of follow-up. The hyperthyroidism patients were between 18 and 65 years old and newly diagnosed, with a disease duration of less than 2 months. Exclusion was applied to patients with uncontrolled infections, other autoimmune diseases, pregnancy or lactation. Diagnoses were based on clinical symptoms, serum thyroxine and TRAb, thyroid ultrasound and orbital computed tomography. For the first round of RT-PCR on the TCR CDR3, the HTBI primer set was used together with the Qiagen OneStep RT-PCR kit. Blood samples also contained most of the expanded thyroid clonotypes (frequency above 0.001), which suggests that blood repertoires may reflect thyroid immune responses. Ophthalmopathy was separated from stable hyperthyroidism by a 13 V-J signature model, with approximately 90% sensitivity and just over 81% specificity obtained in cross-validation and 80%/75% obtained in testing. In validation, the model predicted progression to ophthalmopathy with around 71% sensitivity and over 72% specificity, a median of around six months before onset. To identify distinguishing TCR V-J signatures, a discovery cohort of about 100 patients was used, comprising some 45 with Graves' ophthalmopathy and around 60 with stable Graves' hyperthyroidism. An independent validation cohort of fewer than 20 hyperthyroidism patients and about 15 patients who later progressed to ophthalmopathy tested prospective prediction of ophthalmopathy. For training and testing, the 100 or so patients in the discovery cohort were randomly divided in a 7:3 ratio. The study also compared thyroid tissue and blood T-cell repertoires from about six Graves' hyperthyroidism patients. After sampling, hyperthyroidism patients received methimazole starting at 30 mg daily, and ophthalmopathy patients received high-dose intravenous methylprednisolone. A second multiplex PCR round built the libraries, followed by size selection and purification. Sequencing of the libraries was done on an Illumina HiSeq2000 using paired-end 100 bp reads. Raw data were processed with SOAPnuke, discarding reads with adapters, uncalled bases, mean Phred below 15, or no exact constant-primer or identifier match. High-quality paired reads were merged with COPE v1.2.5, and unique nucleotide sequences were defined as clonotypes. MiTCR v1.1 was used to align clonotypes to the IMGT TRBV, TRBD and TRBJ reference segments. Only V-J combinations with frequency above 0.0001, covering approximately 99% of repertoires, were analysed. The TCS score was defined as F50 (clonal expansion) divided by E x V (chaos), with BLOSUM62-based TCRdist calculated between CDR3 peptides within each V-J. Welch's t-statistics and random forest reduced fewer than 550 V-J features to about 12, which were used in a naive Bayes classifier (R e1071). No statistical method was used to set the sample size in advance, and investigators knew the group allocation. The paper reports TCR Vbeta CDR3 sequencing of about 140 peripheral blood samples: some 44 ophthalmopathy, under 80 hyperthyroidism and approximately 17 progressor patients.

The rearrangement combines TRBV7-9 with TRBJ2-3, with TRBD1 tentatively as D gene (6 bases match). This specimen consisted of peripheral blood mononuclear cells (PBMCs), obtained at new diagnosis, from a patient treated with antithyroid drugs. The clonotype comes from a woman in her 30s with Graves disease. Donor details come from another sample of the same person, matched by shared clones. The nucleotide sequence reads TGTGCCAGCAGTTCTGCAGGGGCTTCGGATACGCAGTATTTT. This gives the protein CASSSAGASDTQYF.